This T cell receptor beta chain came from a study of blood T cell repertoires in COVID-19 (dated by TCRdb to the early 2020s). The study in broad terms: Samples covering the acute and convalescent phases of COVID-19 were provided by collaborators in the United States, Italy and Spain. The dataset comprised deeply sampled blood TCRbeta repertoires from subjects exposed to, actively infected with, or recovered from COVID-19. The sample metadata nearly always contained a de-identified subject ID, COVID-19 status, age in years and sex. The repertoires were made available in a free public database intended to serve as a resource for research on the immune response to SARS-CoV-2. The prospective study material was composed of cDNA or gDNA derived from T cells, B-cell-depleted T cells, or PBMCs. Where available, HLA class I and class II types were taken from metadata supplied by the sample provider and were not determined by assay-based typing. The samples were drawn from the first 160 participants of the ongoing ImmuneRACE study and from 950 to 1,500 subjects provided by 6 global collaborators.

The immunoSEQ Assay, a bias-controlled multiplex PCR, was used to amplify TCRbeta CDR3 regions from genomic DNA. The paper's data handling went like this. Within the assay, amplification of reference gene primers was used to estimate how many nucleated cells each sample contained. Sequence reads were collapsed and filtered to measure the absolute abundance of every unique TCRbeta CDR3 rearrangement. For each sample, productive Simpson clonality was calculated as the square root of Simpson's diversity index over productive rearrangements. This is the immuneACCESS table as TCRdb keeps it, with only in-frame sequences that have V and J called. A part of the clones is gone; compared with another copy, unresolved V genes explain less than half, and the rest is unexplained. That table gives V, J and clone size, and the DNA gave D and trimming. The sample includes 330,000 or so clones, with around 90% observed a single time. Around a sixth of the sample is in the top ten clones.

In the prospective study, participants were roughly 18 to 100 years old, resided in 24 geographic areas of the United States, and were enrolled through a virtual design. In the prospective study, cohorts were assigned on the basis of participant-reported clinical history obtained from a screening survey and a study questionnaire. ImmuneRACE Cohort 3 recovered participants were defined by two consecutive negative NP/OP PCR tests, healthcare professional clearance, or symptom resolution. In the prospective study, whole blood, serum and a nasopharyngeal or oropharyngeal swab were collected from each participant by mobile phlebotomists. Over a roughly 2-month period, participants in the prospective study had the option of providing additional blood draws and questionnaires. Blood samples from the prospective study were shipped frozen or at room temperature prior to DNA extraction. What the research found in general, with its limitations: The amount of clinical and demographic metadata varied by source and participant and was provided uncurated.

The CDR3 starts with the cysteine, ends with the phenylalanine, and has 15 residues. Left in the record is the CDR3 DNA by itself, 45 bases read in frame from the first base. The junction shows trimming of 6 bases on V and 8 bases on J, plus 22 bases between the germline ends. The germline V gene encodes CDR1 ENHRY and CDR2 SYGVKD. A note on this clone: Its target antigen remains unknown. Base qualities were left out, and no much larger clone turns up one base away.

The source material was PBMCs or T cells enriched from blood (not recorded which). The chain employs TRBV10-3 and TRBJ1-1; the D segment could be TRBD1, given 5 matching bases. The clonotype originates from a woman aged 25 to 39 who had recovered from COVID-19. The nucleotide sequence reads as follows: TGTGCCATCAGCGCCCAGAGGACGGGCCGGGGGGAAGCTTTCTTT. This translates into CAISAQRTGRGEAFF.